This entry lists 25 T cell receptor beta chains sequenced from one sample in a study of T cell responses to AZD1222 COVID-19 vaccine. Only in-frame clones appear in the TCRdb table, and some are missing; sequencing was by immunoSEQ multiplex PCR. The table shows some 120,000 clones, with more than 75% occurring only once. The sample here was peripheral blood, taken on day 0 of AZD1222 vaccination. Receptor source: an adult in good health.

The DNA for the CDR3 is TGTGCCAGCAGCTTGCAACTGACAGGGGGCTACACCGGGGAGCTGTTTTTT. It is translated as CASSLQLTGGYTGELFF. The chain employs TRBV5-6 and TRBJ2-2; TRBD1 aligns across 10 bases. V gave up 1 base and J gave up 3 bases; unmatched junction bases: 6. Per germline, CDR1 SGHDT and CDR2 YYEEEE. This CDR3 region has 17 residues.

The chain employs TRBV2 and TRBJ2-1, with 7 positions matching TRBD2. The CDR3 is made up of 15 amino acids. V gave up 8 bases and J gave up 4 bases; unmatched junction bases: 11. From germline, CDR1 is SNHLY and CDR2 FYNNEI. The CDR3 loop reads CASSTPGRGYNEQFF. CDR3 in DNA: TGTGCCAGCTCTACACCAGGGAGGGGATACAATGAGCAGTTCTTC.

This chain connects TRBV15 to TRBJ2-5; 8 nucleotides agree with TRBD1. Germline V gene lookup returns CDR1 LNHNV and CDR2 YYDKDF (reference sequence). The V and J ends lost 4 bases and 2 bases, in that order; junction bases with no gene match: 6. There are 15 residues in the CDR3. Here the CDR3 DNA reads TGTGCCACCAGCAAAGGAGACAGGGGACAAGAGACCCAGTACTTC. Amino acid sequence: CATSKGDRGQETQYF. Supplemented by reference TRBV15 and TRBJ2-5, the full variable domain reads DAMVIQNPRYQVTQFGKPVTLSCSQTLNHNVMYWYQQKSSQAPKLLFHYYDKDFNNEADTPDNFQSRRPNTSFCFLDIRSPGLGDTAMYLCATSKGDRGQETQYFGPGTRLLVL.

In the case of this clone: Relative to the germline gene, one junction end is altered; a read error may explain this. The chain recombines TRBV7-7 with TRBJ2-7; D possibly uses TRBD1 or TRBD2 (5 bases each). Germline-derived CDR1 and CDR2 are SSHAT and FNYEAQ (reference sequence). This CDR3 is built from 13 residues. The CDR3, as DNA: TGTGCTAGCAGCTTCGGCAGGGAGTACGAGCAGTACTTC. Encoded protein: CASSFGREYEQYF.

The chain employs TRBV5-4 and TRBJ1-1; D perhaps matches TRBD1 (6 bases). CDR3 length equals 15 residues. The germline gives CDR1 SGHNT, CDR2 YYREEE (reference sequence). Trimming shortened V by 2 bases and J by 5 bases, and 16 bases separated the two germline ends. CDR3 region: CASSLPGQAGTEAFF. CDR3 DNA: TGTGCCAGCAGCTTACCGGGACAAGCGGGGACTGAAGCTTTCTTT.

This chain uses TRBV18 with TRBJ1-5; 7 nucleotides line up with TRBD1. Losses at the gene ends were 4 bases for V and 4 bases for J; bases not matched to a gene: 13. Germline V gives CDR1 KGHSH, CDR2 LQKENI. The CDR3 consists of 17 residues. The CDR3 loop reads CASSLLQGLPLNQPQHF. The DNA of the CDR3 is TGTGCCAGCTCACTCCTACAGGGGCTGCCGCTAAATCAGCCCCAGCATTTT.

The genes are TRBV9 and TRBJ2-1, with a possible D match to TRBD2 (5 bases). Germline assignment: CDR1 SGDLS and CDR2 YYNGEE. Trimming stripped 0 bases from V and 5 bases from J, with 12 bases between. This CDR3 spans 15 amino acids. CDR3 sequence: CASSVGRREHNEQFF. DNA for the CDR3: TGTGCCAGCAGCGTAGGCCGTCGGGAACACAATGAGCAGTTCTTC.

The rearrangement joins TRBV5-6 to TRBJ2-3, with D possibly being TRBD1 (6 bases). V shed 1 base and J shed 4 bases, with 7 bases lying between them. CDR3 length: 13 residues. CDR1 is SGHDT, CDR2 YYEEEE, per germline. Here the CDR3 reads CASSLKGADTQYF. For the CDR3, the DNA is TGTGCCAGCAGCTTGAAGGGGGCAGATACGCAGTATTTT.

The V gene is TRBV27, the J gene TRBJ1-1, with D unclear. Between the trimmed V and J ends, which lost 8 bases and 2 bases, there was a span of 18 bases. The CDR3 sequence is 15 residues long. CDR1 and CDR2 from the germline V gene are MNHEY and SMNVEV (reference sequence). This CDR3 reads CASLSMSNLNTEAFF. The CDR3 DNA is TGTGCCAGCCTCTCAATGTCAAACCTAAACACTGAAGCTTTCTTT.

This clone was recorded only once. This rearrangement joins TRBV19 to TRBJ1-1; the D gene is possibly TRBD1 (5 bases). V was shortened by 1 base and J by 5 bases, with 11 bases between the two germline ends. CDR1 is LNHDA, CDR2 SQIVND, per germline (reference sequence). This CDR3 contains 14 residues. CDR3: CASSIAAGITEAFF. The CDR3 nucleotides read TGTGCCAGTAGTATAGCGGCAGGGATAACTGAAGCTTTCTTT.

This chain connects TRBV6-5 to TRBJ1-6; the match to TRBD1 covers 8 bases. J gave up 7 bases and V 6 bases, and 8 bases lay outside the gene matches. This CDR3 has 15 amino acids. Germline V gene sequence: CDR1 MNHEY, CDR2 SVGAGI. The CDR3 nucleotides read TGTGCCAGCAGAGAGGGACAGGAAAGAAATTCACCCCTCCACTTT. Translated, it gives CASREGQERNSPLHF.

V usage is TRBV5-1 and J usage is TRBJ2-5, with 10 bases lining up with TRBD1. The V segment lost 4 bases and the J segment 5 bases; nucleotides outside the gene matches: 5. This CDR3 contains 14 residues. The germline CDR1 and CDR2 sequences are SGHRS and YFSETQ. The CDR3 DNA follows: TGCGCCAGCAGCCGGGGGACAGGGGAGGAGACCCAGTACTTC. Residues: CASSRGTGEETQYF.

V is TRBV6-2 or TRBV6-3 and J is TRBJ2-2; 7 positions agree with TRBD1. The CDR3 is 14 amino acids. CDR1 and CDR2 (germline): MNHEY, SVGEGT. Trimming cost V 5 bases and J 8 bases; bases outside gene matches: 8. The DNA for the CDR3 is TGTGCCAGCAGTCTATCTAGACAGGGAGGGGAGCTGTTTTTT. Its protein product is CASSLSRQGGELFF.

This chain joins TRBV2 and TRBJ1-1; D call uncertain. The CDR3 sequence is 13 residues long. Trimming shortened V by 2 bases and J by 1 base, and 5 bases separated the two germline ends. CDR1 is SNHLY and CDR2 is FYNNEI in the germline V gene. CDR3 coding DNA: TGTGCCAGCAGTGAATGGGGGAACACTGAAGCTTTCTTT. It translates to CASSEWGNTEAFF.

The chain joins TRBV12-3 or TRBV12-4 to TRBJ1-2; possibly TRBD1 for D (5 bases). The germline V and J ends were trimmed by 5 bases and 4 bases, with 11 bases remaining between them. The CDR3 has 13 residues. CDR3 in DNA: TGTGCCAGCAGTCTTACGGGGCTCTATGGCTACACCTTC. Its translation is CASSLTGLYGYTF.

This clone was counted a few times. The chain is built from TRBV7-2 and TRBJ2-3; 9 bases map to TRBD2. The CDR3 contains 17 residues. CDR1 and CDR2 (germline): SGHTA, FQGNSA. V shed 2 bases, J shed 4 bases, and the junction held 10 bases outside the gene matches. CDR3 loop: CASSLSWAGGPADTQYF. The CDR3 nucleotides are TGTGCCAGCAGCTTAAGTTGGGCGGGGGGGCCGGCAGATACGCAGTATTTT.

The genes are TRBV4-1 and TRBJ1-1, with TRBD1 as a possible D gene (5 bases). V was cut by 1 base and J by 4 bases, with 13 bases left in between. CDR1 and CDR2 from the germline V gene are MGHRA and YSYEKL. The CDR3 length is 15 residues. The CDR3, as DNA: TGCGCCAGCAGCCAAGCAGGGCCACGGGGCACTGAAGCTTTCTTT. This encodes CASSQAGPRGTEAFF.

The V call is TRBV11-3, the J call TRBJ2-7; the match to TRBD2 covers 13 bases. The CDR3 is 14 amino acids. CDR1 and CDR2 (germline): SGHNT, YENEEA. Unmatched junction bases numbered 7, after V lost 9 bases and J lost 5 bases. The CDR3 spells CASSTGTSGNEQYF. The CDR3 DNA is TGTGCCAGTAGTACGGGGACTAGCGGGAACGAGCAGTACTTC.

This clone was seen just once. The J gene is TRBJ2-2, the V gene TRBV4-3, with D perhaps TRBD1 or TRBD2 (6 bases each). Germline values: CDR1 LGHNA, CDR2 YSLEER. The V end was cut by 2 bases, the J end by 3 bases, with 19 bases between. This CDR3 is built from 18 residues. The CDR3 spells CASSQLAVGGPDTGELFF. The CDR3 DNA sequence: TGCGCCAGCAGCCAACTGGCGGTCGGGGGCCCGGACACCGGGGAGCTGTTTTTT.

This clone was picked up one time. The chain uses TRBV21-1 and TRBJ2-1; TRBD2 is taken as the D call from the table, unchecked against the DNA. TRBV21-1 is noted as a pseudogene. The CDR3 contains 20 residues. As DNA, the CDR3 is TGTGCCAGCAGCAAAGGGGGACGCCTAGAAGCGGGAAGCTCCTACAATGAGCAGTTCTTC. It codes for CASSKGGRLEAGSSYNEQFF.

V usage is TRBV27 and J usage is TRBJ2-2; tentatively, D is TRBD1 (5 bases). Germline CDR1 is MNHEY and CDR2 is SMNVEV (reference sequence). This CDR3 is 17 amino acids long. Trimming took 3 bases from V and 0 from J, leaving 14 bases between them. CDR3 DNA: TGTGCCAGCAGTTTTCGACAGCAAATCGCGAACACCGGGGAGCTGTTTTTT. Protein: CASSFRQQIANTGELFF.

This clone has more than one count but fewer than ten. The genes are TRBV5-1 and TRBJ2-7; TRBD2 agrees at 7 bases. CDR3 length equals 13 residues. From germline, CDR1 is SGHRS and CDR2 YFSETQ. V was clipped by 2 bases and J by 7 bases; unmatched bases: 6. The CDR3 reads CASSFFGGSEQYF. The DNA of the CDR3 is TGCGCCAGCAGCTTTTTTGGCGGGAGTGAGCAGTACTTC.

This chain's CDR3 is CASSRQGSEAFF. CDR3 coding DNA: TGCGCCAGCAGTAGACAGGGCTCTGAAGCTTTCTTT. The chain carries TRBV10-1 and TRBJ1-1, with 7 nucleotides matching TRBD1. The CDR3 consists of 12 residues. Trimming removed 5 bases from V and 6 bases from J; junction bases left unmatched: 3. Germline V gene data show CDR1 as WNHNN and CDR2 as SYGVQD (reference sequence).

V and J are TRBV7-9 and TRBJ1-1, with 7 bases that match TRBD1. The trim removed 5 bases at V and 0 bases at J, leaving 6 bases unmatched. The CDR3 is 15 amino acids. Germline V gene data show CDR1 as SEHNR and CDR2 as FQNEAQ (reference sequence). Written as DNA, the CDR3 is TGTGCCAGCAGCGGTTGGGACAGTATGAACACTGAAGCTTTCTTT. This gives the protein CASSGWDSMNTEAFF.

The chain is built from TRBV4-3 and TRBJ2-7, with D possibly being TRBD1 (5 bases). Trimming stripped 0 bases from V and 5 bases from J, with 17 bases between. The CDR3 is made up of 16 amino acids. CDR1 and CDR2 from the germline V gene are LGHNA and YSLEER. The CDR3 region is CASSQDLERGRHEQYF. The CDR3 DNA reads as TGCGCCAGCAGCCAAGATCTCGAAAGGGGTAGGCACGAGCAGTACTTC.